These 17 T cell receptor beta chains originate from one sample sequenced in a study of blood T cell repertoires in COVID-19. The assay was immunoSEQ multiplex PCR, and TCRdb's table has in-frame clones only and misses some. The sample records some 180,000 clones, 80% to 85% being singletons. Sequences were obtained from peripheral blood. The receptor source for this set is a man aged 65 to 79 with active or convalescent COVID-19.

Of note for this clone: The same CDR3 can be traced to other DNA sequences in this sample. The chain recombines TRBV28 with TRBJ1-2; D gene uncertain. This CDR3 spans 13 amino acids. Germline CDR1 is MDHEN and CDR2 is SYDVKM. V was shortened by 6 bases and J by 0 bases, with 8 bases between the two germline ends. CDR3 nucleotides: TGTGCCAGCAGACCCACGGCTAACTATGGCTACACCTTC. Its translation is CASRPTANYGYTF.

CDR3 region: CASSTGTPAYEQYF. CDR3 nucleotide sequence: TGCGCCAGCAGCACCGGGACACCGGCCTACGAGCAGTACTTC. The gene calls are TRBV5-1 and TRBJ2-7; D may be TRBD1 (6 bases). The V end lost 4 bases, the J end lost 2 bases, and 13 bases lay between the germline ends. The CDR3 runs to 14 residues. Germline loops: CDR1 SGHRS, CDR2 YFSETQ.

This chain joins TRBV7-9 and TRBJ1-1; a weak D match, TRBD1 (6 bases). The germline CDR1 and CDR2 sequences are SEHNR and FQNEAQ (reference sequence). V was shortened by 3 bases and J by 8 bases, with 19 bases between the two germline ends. The CDR3 spans 15 residues. The CDR3 DNA sequence: TGTGCCAGCAGCTTTTTAGGGGGAGGGACCGCAGAAGCTTTCTTT. Translating it yields CASSFLGGGTAEAFF.

The genes are TRBV6-5 and TRBJ2-7; D is perhaps TRBD2 (6 bases). V dropped 6 bases and J dropped 9 bases, with 18 bases sitting between them. This CDR3 comprises 13 residues. Per germline, CDR1 MNHEY and CDR2 SVGAGI. CDR3 bases: TGTGCCAGCAGGGCACCGGAGGGTGGGGGGCAGTACTTC. It translates to CASRAPEGGGQYF.

For this clone: At the DNA level, this CDR3 is encoded by other sequences in the same sample as well. The chain links TRBV9 to TRBJ2-7; a weak D match, TRBD2 (5 bases). V lost 4 bases and J lost 0, with 8 bases in between. Germline V lookup: CDR1 SGDLS, CDR2 YYNGEE. The CDR3 loop spans 13 amino acids. The chain's CDR3 is CASSRGSSYEQYF. For the CDR3, the DNA is TGTGCCAGCAGCAGAGGGAGCTCCTACGAGCAGTACTTC.

This chain joins TRBV27 and TRBJ1-2; 9 positions match TRBD1. V was pared by 10 bases and J by 3 bases, with 6 bases of the junction left unmatched. CDR3 length: 13 amino acids. Germline V gene data show CDR1 as MNHEY and CDR2 as SMNVEV (reference sequence). The CDR3 DNA reads TGTGCCACTACGGGACAGGGTTACTATGGCTACACCTTC. This gives the protein CATTGQGYYGYTF.

The chain is built from TRBV5-6 and TRBJ1-5, with D maybe TRBD1 (6 bases). CDR3 length equals 17 residues. Trimming stripped 1 base from V and 1 base from J, with 15 bases between. Germline values: CDR1 SGHDT, CDR2 YYEEEE. The CDR3 loop is CASSLSSGTTSNQPQHF. The CDR3 DNA sequence: TGTGCCAGCAGCTTGAGTTCCGGGACAACGAGCAATCAGCCCCAGCATTTT.

The V and J genes are TRBV5-1 and TRBJ2-7; 10 bases line up with TRBD2. The CDR3 extends over 14 amino acids. V shed 4 bases, J shed 3 bases, and the junction held 4 bases outside the gene matches. CDR1 and CDR2 from the germline V gene are SGHRS and YFSETQ. DNA for the CDR3: TGCGCCAGCAGCGGGGCTAGCGGGGGCTACGAGCAGTACTTC. Translated: CASSGASGGYEQYF.

This clone was detected only once. This chain connects TRBV27 to TRBJ2-2, with 7 bases lining up with TRBD1. The CDR3 has 15 residues. Germline V lookup: CDR1 MNHEY, CDR2 SMNVEV (reference sequence). After removal of 3 bases from V and 5 bases from J, the junction contained 6 bases not matched to a gene. This CDR3 is CASSFGDRITGELFF. The CDR3 DNA reads as TGTGCCAGCAGTTTTGGGGACAGAATTACCGGGGAGCTGTTTTTT.

The chain combines TRBV19 with TRBJ1-1, with 7 positions matching TRBD1. The CDR3 runs 15 residues. From germline, CDR1 is LNHDA and CDR2 SQIVND (reference sequence). V gave up 4 bases and J gave up 2 bases; unmatched junction bases: 7. In DNA, the CDR3 is TGTGCCAGTAGTAGGGGACAGCAAGCTAACACTGAAGCTTTCTTT. Its translation: CASSRGQQANTEAFF.

The chain uses TRBV7-2 and TRBJ2-2; TRBD2 matches at 8 bases. Per germline, CDR1 SGHTA and CDR2 FQGNSA. The CDR3 totals 15 residues. Trimming removed 5 bases from V and 6 bases from J; junction bases left unmatched: 8. The CDR3 DNA reads TGTGCCAGCAGCCCGGGGGGCGGGGGGCCCGGGGAGCTGTTTTTT. Amino acids: CASSPGGGGPGELFF.

J is TRBJ1-6 and V is TRBV7-9; tentatively, D is TRBD1 (6 bases). The germline V gene has CDR1 SEHNR and CDR2 FQNEAQ (reference sequence). Trimming removed 1 base at V and 2 bases at J, with 9 bases between. This CDR3 has 16 amino acids. CDR3: CASSLGGGTYNSPLHF. CDR3 DNA: TGTGCCAGCAGCTTAGGGGGGGGCACCTATAATTCACCCCTCCACTTT.

The genes are TRBV11-3 and TRBJ2-7, with 8 positions matching TRBD2. V lost 5 bases to trimming and J lost 3 bases; unmatched junction nucleotides: 6. The CDR3 has 14 amino acids. Per the germline V gene, CDR1 is SGHNT and CDR2 is YENEEA. CDR3 in DNA: TGTGCCAGCAGCCCCGGGGGGGTCTACTACGAGCAGTACTTC. Amino acid sequence: CASSPGGVYYEQYF.

The chain links TRBV7-2 to TRBJ2-3, with D possibly TRBD2 on 6 matching bases. The CDR3 covers 15 residues. In germline, CDR1 is SGHTA, CDR2 FQGNSA. Trimming removed 3 bases at V and 2 bases at J, with 12 bases between. The CDR3 reads CASSLRAGPTDTQYF. The CDR3 nucleotides are TGTGCCAGCAGCTTGAGGGCGGGACCCACAGATACGCAGTATTTT.

This clone was seen repeatedly, ten times or more. Other DNA sequences from this sample encode an identical CDR3 as well. V is TRBV27 and J is TRBJ1-2; no reliable D call. Trimming took off 2 bases at V and 2 bases at J, with 6 bases between the two ends. Germline CDR1 reads MNHEY; CDR2 reads SMNVEV (reference sequence). This CDR3 region has 13 residues. CDR3 DNA: TGTGCCAGCAGTTTACGGGAGAACTATGGCTACACCTTC. This encodes CASSLRENYGYTF.

J is TRBJ2-5 and V is TRBV29-1; D unresolved. Germline V gene sequence: CDR1 SQVTM, CDR2 ANQGSEA. This CDR3 has 11 residues. V was shortened by 6 bases and J by 0 bases, with 5 bases between the two germline ends. The DNA of the CDR3 is TGCAGCGTCGGTAACCAAGAGACCCAGTACTTC. Its protein is CSVGNQETQYF.

This clone was recorded only once. V and J are TRBV6-6 and TRBJ1-5, with TRBD1 matching 7 bases. Germline lookup yields CDR1 MNHNY and CDR2 SVGAGI (reference sequence). The CDR3 runs 15 residues. V was pared by 7 bases and J by 5 bases, with 11 bases of the junction left unmatched. The CDR3 is CASTNGQGEDQPQHF. CDR3 DNA sequence: TGTGCCAGCACCAACGGGCAGGGGGAGGATCAGCCCCAGCATTTT.